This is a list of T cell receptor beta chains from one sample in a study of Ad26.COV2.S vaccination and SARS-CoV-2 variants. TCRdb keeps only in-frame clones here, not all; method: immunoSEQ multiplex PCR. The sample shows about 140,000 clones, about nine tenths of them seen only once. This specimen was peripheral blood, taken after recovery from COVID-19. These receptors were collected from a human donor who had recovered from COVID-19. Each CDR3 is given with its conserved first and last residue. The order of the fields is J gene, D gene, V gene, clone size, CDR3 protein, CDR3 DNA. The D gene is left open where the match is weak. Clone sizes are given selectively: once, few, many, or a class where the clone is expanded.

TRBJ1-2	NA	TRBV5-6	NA	CASSLSGRVYGYTF	TGTGCCAGCAGCTTGTCAGGCAGGGTCTATGGCTACACCTTC
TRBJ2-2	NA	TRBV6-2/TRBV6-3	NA	CASTPSGGLNTGELFF	TGTGCCAGCACCCCTTCTGGGGGGCTGAACACCGGGGAGCTGTTTTTT
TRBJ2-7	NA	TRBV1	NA	CTSSQGGSGGPPRVCEQYF	TGCACCAGCAGCCAAGGTGGTAGCGGGGGGCCCCCTAGGGTGTGCGAGCAGTACTTC
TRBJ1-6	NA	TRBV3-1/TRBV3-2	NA	CASSPRRDGNSPLHF	TGTGCCAGCAGCCCCAGGAGAGACGGAAATTCACCCCTCCACTTT
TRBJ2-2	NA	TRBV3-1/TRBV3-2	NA	CASSQGGVTGELFF	TGTGCCAGCAGCCAAGGCGGGGTCACCGGGGAGCTGTTTTTT
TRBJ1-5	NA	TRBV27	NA	CASSPNNPGFMGQPQHF	TGTGCCAGCAGTCCTAACAACCCAGGGTTCATGGGTCAGCCCCAGCATTTT
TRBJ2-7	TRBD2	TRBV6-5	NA	CASRSAGGAYEQYF	TGTGCCAGCAGATCTGCGGGGGGGGCTTACGAGCAGTACTTC
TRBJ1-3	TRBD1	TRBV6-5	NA	CASSYSRGLSGNTIYF	TGTGCCAGCAGTTACTCGAGGGGGCTGTCTGGAAACACCATATATTTT
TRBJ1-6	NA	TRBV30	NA	CASRGGGLGNSPLHF	TGTGCCTCCAGGGGAGGCGGCTTAGGCAATTCACCCCTCCACTTT
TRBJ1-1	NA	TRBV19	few	CASIRPGARTEAFF	TGTGCCAGTATCCGTCCGGGGGCAAGGACTGAAGCTTTCTTT
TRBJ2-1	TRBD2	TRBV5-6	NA	CASSLLAGGNNEQFF	TGTGCCAGCAGCTTGCTAGCGGGGGGGAACAATGAGCAGTTCTTC
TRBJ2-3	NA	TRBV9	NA	CASSVVSTDTQYF	TGTGCCAGCAGCGTAGTTAGCACAGATACGCAGTATTTT
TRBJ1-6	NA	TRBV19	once	CASSPSSGVMGSPLHF	TGTGCCAGTAGTCCCTCTAGTGGGGTAATGGGATCACCCCTCCACTTT
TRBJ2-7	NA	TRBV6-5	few	CASSHAGTQSYEQYF	TGTGCCAGCAGTCACGCCGGGACACAATCCTACGAGCAGTACTTC
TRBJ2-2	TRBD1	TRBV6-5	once	CASSYRQGASGELFF	TGTGCCAGCAGTTATCGGCAGGGGGCAAGCGGGGAGCTGTTTTTT
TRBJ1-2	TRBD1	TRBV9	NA	CASSPPPGQGYGYTF	TGTGCCAGCAGCCCGCCGCCGGGACAGGGCTATGGCTACACCTTC
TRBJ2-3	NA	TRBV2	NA	CASCQATQSSTDTQYF	TGTGCCAGCTGTCAGGCGACCCAATCCAGCACAGATACGCAGTATTTT
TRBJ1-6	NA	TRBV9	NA	CASSVQGQNNSPLHF	TGTGCCAGCAGCGTACAAGGACAGAACAATTCACCCCTCCACTTT
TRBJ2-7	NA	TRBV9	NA	CASSPRAGSYEQYF	TGTGCCAGCAGCCCCCGGGCAGGGTCCTACGAGCAGTACTTC
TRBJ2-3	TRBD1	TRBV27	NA	CASSLRGTGGWDTQYF	TGTGCCAGCAGCTTAAGGGGGACAGGGGGATGGGATACGCAGTATTTT
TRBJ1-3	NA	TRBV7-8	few	CASSSYRESGPPSGNTIYF	TGTGCCAGCAGCTCTTACAGGGAATCTGGACCCCCAAGCGGAAACACCATATATTTT
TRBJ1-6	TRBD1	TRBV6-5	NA	CASRGTGVSPLHF	TGTGCCAGCAGGGGAACAGGGGTTTCACCCCTCCACTTT
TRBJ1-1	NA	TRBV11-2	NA	CASSLDLAAFTEAFF	TGTGCCAGCAGCTTAGACCTCGCGGCGTTCACTGAAGCTTTCTTT
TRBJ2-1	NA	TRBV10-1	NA	CATRPSEGMSNEQFF	TGCGCCACCAGACCCAGCGAAGGGATGTCCAATGAGCAGTTCTTC
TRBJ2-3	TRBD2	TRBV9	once	CASSLRGGNTDTQYF	TGTGCCAGCTCCCTTCGCGGGGGAAACACAGATACGCAGTATTTT
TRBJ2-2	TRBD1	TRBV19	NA	CASRGTGVLEETGELFF	TGTGCCAGTAGGGGGACAGGGGTCCTAGAGGAAACCGGGGAGCTGTTTTTT
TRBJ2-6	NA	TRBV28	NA	CASAGHLSSGANVLTF	TGTGCCAGCGCGGGACACCTTAGCTCTGGGGCCAACGTCCTGACTTTC
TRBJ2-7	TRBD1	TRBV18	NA	CASSPTGQVAYEQYF	TGTGCCAGCTCACCAACGGGACAGGTTGCCTACGAGCAGTACTTC
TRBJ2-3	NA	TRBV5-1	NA	CASSGEAQYF	TGCGCCAGCAGTGGGGAGGCGCAGTATTTT
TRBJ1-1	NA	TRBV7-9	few	CASSLMSANTEAFF	TGTGCCAGCAGCTTAATGTCGGCTAACACTGAAGCTTTCTTT
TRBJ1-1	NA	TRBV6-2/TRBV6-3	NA	CASSPPARPSEAFF	TGTGCCAGCAGTCCCCCGGCCAGGCCTAGTGAAGCTTTCTTT
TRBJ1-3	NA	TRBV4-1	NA	CASSQVDMGFSGNTIYF	TGCGCCAGCAGCCAAGTTGATATGGGCTTCTCTGGAAACACCATATATTTT
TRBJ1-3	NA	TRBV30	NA	CAWNQPGPSNHIYF	TGTGCCTGGAACCAGCCGGGCCCTTCAAATCACATATATTTT
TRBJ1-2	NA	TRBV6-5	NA	CASSPDGLGGYTF	TGTGCCAGCAGTCCGGACGGCCTCGGGGGCTACACCTTC
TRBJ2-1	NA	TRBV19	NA	CASSKAGGALYNEQFF	TGTGCCAGTAGTAAAGCTGGGGGGGCCTTATACAATGAGCAGTTCTTC
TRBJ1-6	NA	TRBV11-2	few	CASSSTLEDFYNSPLHF	TGTGCCAGCAGCTCTACTCTAGAGGACTTCTATAATTCACCCCTCCACTTT
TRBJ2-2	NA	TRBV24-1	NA	CASGTFNTGELFF	TGTGCCTCCGGGACTTTCAACACCGGGGAGCTGTTTTTT
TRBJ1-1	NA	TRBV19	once	CASTAALNTEAFF	TGTGCCAGTACGGCCGCCTTGAACACTGAAGCTTTCTTT